This T cell receptor (beta chain) was obtained from a study of blood T cell repertoires in COVID-19. Study as a whole: Material from acute and convalescent COVID-19 was sourced from the United States, Italy and Spain. Nucleic acid was either cDNA or gDNA, and it came from T cells, B-cell-depleted T cells, or PBMCs.

Regarding this clone: A far more abundant clone sits one base away, making this likely a read error.

This CDR3 has 15 amino acids. The V gene end was trimmed by 7 bases and the J gene end by 1 base; junction bases not matched to a gene: 4. CDR1 is SGHTA, CDR2 FQGNSA, per germline. Sequenced by immunoSEQ multiplex PCR; TCRdb stores in-frame clones only, minus some. The sample lists 200,000 to 250,000 clones, around four fifths occurring once. The sequencing sample was made of peripheral blood. The chain joins TRBV7-2 to TRBJ2-3, with 11 bases identical to TRBD2. The receptor was derived from a woman in her sixties who had recovered from COVID-19. The CDR3 nucleotides are TGTGCCAGCACCCAACTAGCGGGGGGCACAGATACGCAGTATTTT. This sequence encodes CASTQLAGGTDTQYF.